This note documents a single TCR beta chain sequence. This sample was taken from a study of OX40 agonist ivuxolimab in advanced cancers. On the study more broadly: In this trial design, patients received ivuxolimab intravenously at 0.01 to 10 mg/kg every 2 weeks. A mean age of approximately 60 years, range about 23 to 90, was recorded, and 70% to 85% were male. Previous treatment with anti-PD-1, anti-PD-L1 or anti-CTLA-4 therapy was allowed; roughly 40% had received some.

Assay used: immunoSEQ multiplex PCR; TCRdb lists only in-frame clones, some missing. Of tens of thousands of clones in the sample, 80% to 90% were seen once. The investigators sampled blood at baseline, at cycle 4 day 1, and at cycle 7 day 1. CDR1 is SEHNR, CDR2 FQNEAQ, per germline (reference sequence). This CDR3 is 14 amino acids long. With 0 bases removed from V and 4 bases from J, the gap between germline ends came to 9 bases. This TCR was recovered from an adult with an advanced solid tumor such as melanoma, head and neck, liver or kidney cancer. This sample comprised CD4+ or CD8+ T cells sorted from blood, obtained in a trial of the OX40 agonist ivuxolimab. The chain employs TRBV7-9 and TRBJ2-5, with unresolved D. CDR3 region: CASSLAGIAETQYF. The CDR3 DNA follows: TGTGCCAGCAGCTTAGCGGGGATCGCAGAGACCCAGTACTTC.